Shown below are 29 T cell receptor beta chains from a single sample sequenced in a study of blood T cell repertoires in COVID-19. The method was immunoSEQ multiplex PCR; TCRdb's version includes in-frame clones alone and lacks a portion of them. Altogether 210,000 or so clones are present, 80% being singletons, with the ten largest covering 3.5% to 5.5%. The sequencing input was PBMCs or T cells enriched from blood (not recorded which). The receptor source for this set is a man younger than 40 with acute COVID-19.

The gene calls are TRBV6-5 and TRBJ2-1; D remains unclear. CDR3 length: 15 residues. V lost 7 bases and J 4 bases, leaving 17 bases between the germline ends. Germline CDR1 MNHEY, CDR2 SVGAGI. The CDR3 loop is CASNGGGGPYNEQFF. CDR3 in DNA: TGTGCCAGCAACGGTGGCGGTGGCCCGTACAATGAGCAGTTCTTC.

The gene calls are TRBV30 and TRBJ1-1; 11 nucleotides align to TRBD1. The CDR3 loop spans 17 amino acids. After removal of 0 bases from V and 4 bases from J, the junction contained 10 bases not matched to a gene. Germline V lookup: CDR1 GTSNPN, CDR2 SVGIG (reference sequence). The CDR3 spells CAWSVGTGGGIGTEAFF. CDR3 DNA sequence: TGTGCCTGGAGTGTAGGGACAGGGGGGGGGATCGGCACTGAAGCTTTCTTT.

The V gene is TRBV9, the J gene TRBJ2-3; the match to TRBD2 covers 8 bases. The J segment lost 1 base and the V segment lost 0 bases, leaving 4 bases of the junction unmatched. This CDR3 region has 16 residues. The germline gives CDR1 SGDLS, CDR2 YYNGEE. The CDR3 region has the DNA TGTGCCAGCAGCGTAGAAGCGGGGGCCCGCACAGATACGCAGTATTTT. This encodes CASSVEAGARTDTQYF.

The CDR3 spells CASSLNPALGATAYEQYF. The CDR3 DNA is TGTGCCAGCAGCTTAAACCCCGCATTGGGGGCCACAGCCTACGAGCAGTACTTC. The rearrangement links TRBV7-6 to TRBJ2-7; possibly TRBD1 for D (6 bases). V lost 2 bases and J 2 bases, leaving 22 bases between the germline ends. This CDR3 spans 18 amino acids. The germline V gene encodes CDR1 SGHVS and CDR2 FNYEAQ.

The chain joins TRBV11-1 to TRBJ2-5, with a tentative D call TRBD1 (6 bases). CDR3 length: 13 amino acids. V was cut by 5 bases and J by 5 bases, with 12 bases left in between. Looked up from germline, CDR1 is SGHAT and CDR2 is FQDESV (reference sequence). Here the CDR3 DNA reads TGTGCCAGCAGCCGTTCACAGGGCGAGACCCAGTACTTC. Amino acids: CASSRSQGETQYF. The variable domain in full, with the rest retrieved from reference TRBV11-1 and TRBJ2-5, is EAEVAQSPRYKITEKSQAVAFWCDPISGHATLYWYRQILGQGPELLVQFQDESVVDDSQLPKDRFSAERLKGVDSTLKIQPAELGDSAMYLCASSRSQGETQYFGPGTRLLVL.

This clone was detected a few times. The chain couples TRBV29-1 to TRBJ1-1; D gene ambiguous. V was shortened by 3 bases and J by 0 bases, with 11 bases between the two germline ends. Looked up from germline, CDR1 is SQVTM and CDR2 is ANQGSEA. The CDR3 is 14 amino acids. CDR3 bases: TGCAGCGTTGACAGTCGCTTGTTGAACACTGAAGCTTTCTTT. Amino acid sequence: CSVDSRLLNTEAFF. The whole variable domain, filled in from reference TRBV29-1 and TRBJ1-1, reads SAVISQKPSRDICQRGTSLTIQCQVDSQVTMMFWYRQQPGQSLTLIATANQGSEATYESGFVIDKFPISRPNLTFSTLTVSNMSPEDSSIYLCSVDSRLLNTEAFFGQGTRLTVV.

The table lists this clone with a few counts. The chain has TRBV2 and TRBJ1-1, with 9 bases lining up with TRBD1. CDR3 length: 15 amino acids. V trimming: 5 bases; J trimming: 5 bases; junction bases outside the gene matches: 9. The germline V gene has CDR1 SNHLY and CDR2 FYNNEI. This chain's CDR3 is CASSRPQGAWTEAFF. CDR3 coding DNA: TGTGCCAGCAGTCGGCCACAGGGGGCTTGGACTGAAGCTTTCTTT.

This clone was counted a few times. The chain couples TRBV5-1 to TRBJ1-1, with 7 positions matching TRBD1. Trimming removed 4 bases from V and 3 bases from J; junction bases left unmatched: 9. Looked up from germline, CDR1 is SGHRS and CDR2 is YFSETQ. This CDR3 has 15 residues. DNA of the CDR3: TGCGCCAGCAGCCATTCACAGGGGTGGGACACTGAAGCTTTCTTT. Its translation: CASSHSQGWDTEAFF.

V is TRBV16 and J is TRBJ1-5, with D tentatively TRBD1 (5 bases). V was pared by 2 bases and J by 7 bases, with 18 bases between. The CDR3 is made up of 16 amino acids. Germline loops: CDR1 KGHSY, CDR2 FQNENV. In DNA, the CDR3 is TGTGCCAGCAGCCAAAGTACTTCGCGGCAGGGCCAGCCCCAGCATTTT. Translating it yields CASSQSTSRQGQPQHF. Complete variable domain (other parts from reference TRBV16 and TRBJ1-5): GEEVAQTPKHLVRGEGQKAKLYCAPIKGHSYVFWYQQVLKNEFKFLISFQNENVFDETGMPKERFSAKCLPNSPCSLEIQATKLEDSAVYFCASSQSTSRQGQPQHFGDGTRLSIL.

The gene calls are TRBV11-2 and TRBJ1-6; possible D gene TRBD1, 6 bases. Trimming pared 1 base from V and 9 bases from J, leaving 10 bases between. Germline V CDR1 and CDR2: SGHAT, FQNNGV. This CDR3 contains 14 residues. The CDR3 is CASSLGGTPSPLHF. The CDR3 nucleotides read TGTGCCAGCAGCTTAGGGGGGACACCTTCACCCCTCCACTTT.

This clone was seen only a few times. The CDR3 sequence is CASSFAQGETQYF. As DNA, the CDR3 is TGTGCCAGCAGCTTCGCACAGGGAGAGACCCAGTACTTC. The chain links TRBV7-3 to TRBJ2-5, with D possibly matching TRBD1 (6 bases). The V and J ends lost 3 bases and 4 bases respectively, with 9 bases between them. The germline V gene encodes CDR1 SGHTA and CDR2 FQGTGA. There are 13 residues in the CDR3.

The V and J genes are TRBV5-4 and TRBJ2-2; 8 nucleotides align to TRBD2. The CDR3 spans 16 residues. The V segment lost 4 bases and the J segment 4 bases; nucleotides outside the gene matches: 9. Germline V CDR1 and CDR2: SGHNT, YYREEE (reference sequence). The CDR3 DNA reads TGTGCCAGCAGCCCATCCAAGCGGGGGCCCACCGGGGAGCTGTTTTTT. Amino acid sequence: CASSPSKRGPTGELFF.

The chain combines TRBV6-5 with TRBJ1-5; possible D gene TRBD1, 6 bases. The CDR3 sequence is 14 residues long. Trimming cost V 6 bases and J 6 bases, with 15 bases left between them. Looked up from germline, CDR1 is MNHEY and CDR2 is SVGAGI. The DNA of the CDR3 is TGTGCCAGCAGCCAGGACAGCAAAGGTCAGCCCCAGCATTTT. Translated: CASSQDSKGQPQHF.

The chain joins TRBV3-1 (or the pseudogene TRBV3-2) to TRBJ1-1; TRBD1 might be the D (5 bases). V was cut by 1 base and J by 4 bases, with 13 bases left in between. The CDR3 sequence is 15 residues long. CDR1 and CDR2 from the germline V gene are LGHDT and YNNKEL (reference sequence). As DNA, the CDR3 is TGTGCCAGCAGCCAAGGGACGGGGGTGGTCACTGAAGCTTTCTTT. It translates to CASSQGTGVVTEAFF.

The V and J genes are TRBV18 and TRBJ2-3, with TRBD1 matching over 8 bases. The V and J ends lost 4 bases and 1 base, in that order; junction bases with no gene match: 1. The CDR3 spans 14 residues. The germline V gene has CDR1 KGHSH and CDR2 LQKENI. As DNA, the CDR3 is TGTGCCAGCTCACAGGACAGGGGCACAGATACGCAGTATTTT. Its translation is CASSQDRGTDTQYF.

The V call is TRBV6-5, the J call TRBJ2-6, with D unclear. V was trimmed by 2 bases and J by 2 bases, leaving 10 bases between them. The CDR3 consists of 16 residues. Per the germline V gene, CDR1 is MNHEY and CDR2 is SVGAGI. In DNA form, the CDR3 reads TGTGCCAGCAGTTACAACGATAAGCCTGGGGCCAACGTCCTGACTTTC. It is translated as CASSYNDKPGANVLTF.

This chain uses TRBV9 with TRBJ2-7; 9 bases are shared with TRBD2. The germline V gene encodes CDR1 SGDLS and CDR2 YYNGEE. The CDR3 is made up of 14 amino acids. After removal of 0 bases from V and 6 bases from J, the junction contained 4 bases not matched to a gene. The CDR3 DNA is TGTGCCAGCAGCGTAGGGACTAGCGATCGCGAGCAGTACTTC. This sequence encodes CASSVGTSDREQYF.

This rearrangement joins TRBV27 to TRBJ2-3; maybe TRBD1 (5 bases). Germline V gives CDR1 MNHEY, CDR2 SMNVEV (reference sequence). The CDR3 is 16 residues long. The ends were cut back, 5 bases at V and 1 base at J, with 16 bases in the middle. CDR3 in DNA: TGTGCCAGCAGTCCCGTAAGGGGATTGGGCACAGATACGCAGTATTTT. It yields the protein CASSPVRGLGTDTQYF.

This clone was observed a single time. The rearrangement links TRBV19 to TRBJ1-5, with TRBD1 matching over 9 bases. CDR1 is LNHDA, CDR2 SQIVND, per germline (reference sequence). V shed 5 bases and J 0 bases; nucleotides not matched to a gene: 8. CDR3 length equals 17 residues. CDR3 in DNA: TGTGCCAGTAGTCGGGACAGGGCATTTTATAGCAATCAGCCCCAGCATTTT. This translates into CASSRDRAFYSNQPQHF.

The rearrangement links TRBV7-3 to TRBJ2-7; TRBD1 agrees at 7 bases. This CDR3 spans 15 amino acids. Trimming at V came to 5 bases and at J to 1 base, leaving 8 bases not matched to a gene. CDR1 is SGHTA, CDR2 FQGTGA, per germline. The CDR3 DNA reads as TGTGCCAGCAGCACCGCCCCCAGGGGGTCCTACGAGCAGTACTTC. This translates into CASSTAPRGSYEQYF.

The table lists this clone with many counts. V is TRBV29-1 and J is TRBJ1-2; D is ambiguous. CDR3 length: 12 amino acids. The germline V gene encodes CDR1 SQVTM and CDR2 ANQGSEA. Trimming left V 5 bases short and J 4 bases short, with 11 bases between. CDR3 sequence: CSVSGLFYGYTF. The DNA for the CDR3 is TGCAGCGTTTCAGGTCTTTTCTATGGCTACACCTTC.

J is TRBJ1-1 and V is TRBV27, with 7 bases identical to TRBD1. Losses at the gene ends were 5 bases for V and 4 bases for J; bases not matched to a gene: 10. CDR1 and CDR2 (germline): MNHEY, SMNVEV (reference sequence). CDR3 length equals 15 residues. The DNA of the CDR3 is TGTGCCAGCAGTGCCAGACAGGGTCTTATCACTGAAGCTTTCTTT. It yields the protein CASSARQGLITEAFF.

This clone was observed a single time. This chain's CDR3 is CASSQVGGGTSTDTQYF. For the CDR3, the DNA is TGTGCCAGCAGCCAAGTCGGCGGGGGAACTAGCACAGATACGCAGTATTTT. J is TRBJ2-3 and V is TRBV4-2, with TRBD2 matching over 7 bases. CDR3 length: 17 residues. Per the germline V gene, CDR1 is LGHNA and CDR2 is YNFKEQ. The trim removed 1 base at V and 0 bases at J, leaving 7 bases unmatched.

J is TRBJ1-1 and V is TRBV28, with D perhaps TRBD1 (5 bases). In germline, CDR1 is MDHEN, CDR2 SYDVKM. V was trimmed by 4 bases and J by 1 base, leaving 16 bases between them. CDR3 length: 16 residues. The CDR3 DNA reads TGTGCCAGCAGTTCGATTATCTGGGGGGGGAACACTGAAGCTTTCTTT. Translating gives CASSSIIWGGNTEAFF.

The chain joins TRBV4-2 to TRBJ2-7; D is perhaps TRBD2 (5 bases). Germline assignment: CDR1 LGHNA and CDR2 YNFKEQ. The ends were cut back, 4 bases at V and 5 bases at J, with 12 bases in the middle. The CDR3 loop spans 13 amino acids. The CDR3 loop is CASSRTGDDEQYF. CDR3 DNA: TGTGCCAGCAGCCGGACTGGAGATGACGAGCAGTACTTC.

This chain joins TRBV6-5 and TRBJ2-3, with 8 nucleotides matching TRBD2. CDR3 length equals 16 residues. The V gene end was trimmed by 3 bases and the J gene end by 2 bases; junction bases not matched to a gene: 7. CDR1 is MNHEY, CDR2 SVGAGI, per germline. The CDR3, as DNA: TGTGCCAGCAGTTATCGACGGGGGGGCAACACAGATACGCAGTATTTT. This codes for CASSYRRGGNTDTQYF.

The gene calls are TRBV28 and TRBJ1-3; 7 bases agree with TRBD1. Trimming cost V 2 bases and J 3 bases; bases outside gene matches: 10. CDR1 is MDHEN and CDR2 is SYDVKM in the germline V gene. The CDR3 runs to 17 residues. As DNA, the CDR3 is TGTGCCAGCAGTTTACTCATCGGGACAGTGGATGGAAACACCATATATTTT. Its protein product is CASSLLIGTVDGNTIYF.

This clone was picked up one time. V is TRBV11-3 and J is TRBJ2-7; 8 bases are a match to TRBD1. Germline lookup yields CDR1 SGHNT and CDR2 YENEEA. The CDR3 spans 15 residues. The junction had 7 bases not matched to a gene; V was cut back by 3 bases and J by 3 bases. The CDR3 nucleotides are TGTGCCAGCAGCTTCCGGACAGGGCTTGGCTACGAGCAGTACTTC. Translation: CASSFRTGLGYEQYF.

CDR3 residues: CATSSPRDEQFF. In DNA form, the CDR3 reads TGTGCCACCAGTAGCCCCCGGGATGAGCAGTTCTTC. The chain uses TRBV24-1 and TRBJ2-1; D uncertain. Per the germline V gene, CDR1 is KGHDR and CDR2 is SFDVKD. Trimming took off 6 bases at V and 8 bases at J, with 10 bases between the two ends. This CDR3 region has 12 residues.